Following are 7 T cell receptor beta chains from one sample sequenced in a study of blood T cell repertoires in COVID-19. Data came from immunoSEQ multiplex PCR; TCRdb stores just in-frame clones and leaves some out. Of about 270,000 clones listed, roughly 88% are singletons. Sequenced: PBMCs or T cells enriched from blood (not recorded which). The receptors derive from a woman aged 40 to 50 with acute COVID-19.

V gene TRBV5-1 combines with J gene TRBJ1-1, with D perhaps TRBD1 (6 bases). V was clipped by 4 bases and J by 3 bases, with 10 bases between them. CDR1 SGHRS and CDR2 YFSETQ come from the germline V gene. This CDR3 is 13 amino acids long. The CDR3 is CASSPRGDTEAFF. CDR3 in DNA: TGCGCCAGCAGCCCCAGGGGAGACACTGAAGCTTTCTTT.

V usage is TRBV4-3 and J usage is TRBJ2-2; 8 nucleotides match TRBD2. In germline, CDR1 is LGHNA, CDR2 YSLEER. With V trimmed by 0 bases and J by 6 bases, 9 bases remained unmatched. CDR3 length: 17 amino acids. For the CDR3, the DNA is TGCGCCAGCAGCCAAGATACCCAGCGGGAGTACGCCGGGGAGCTGTTTTTT. This gives the protein CASSQDTQREYAGELFF.

The chain couples TRBV5-4 to TRBJ1-2, with TRBD1 matching 9 bases. J was trimmed by 3 bases and V by 5 bases; bases with no gene match: 8. Germline V lookup: CDR1 SGHNT, CDR2 YYREEE (reference sequence). This CDR3 region has 15 residues. CDR3 DNA: TGTGCCAGCAGAAGCCGGGACAGGGAAGACTATGGCTACACCTTC. It translates to CASRSRDREDYGYTF. Drawing the rest from reference TRBV5-4 and TRBJ1-2, the complete variable domain is ETGVTQSPTHLIKTRGQQVTLRCSSQSGHNTVSWYQQALGQGPQFIFQYYREEENGRGNFPPRFSGLQFPNYSSELNVNALELDDSALYLCASRSRDREDYGYTFGSGTRLTVV.

This rearrangement joins TRBV25-1 to TRBJ1-6; 9 bases match TRBD1. The CDR3 is made up of 16 amino acids. The germline CDR1 and CDR2 sequences are MGHDK and SYGVNS. After removal of 4 bases from V and 2 bases from J, the junction contained 3 bases not matched to a gene. The CDR3 sequence: CASSAGTGTYNSPLHF. CDR3 sequence (DNA): TGTGCCAGCAGTGCTGGGACAGGGACCTATAATTCACCCCTCCACTTT.

The rearrangement links TRBV6-2 or TRBV6-3 to TRBJ2-3; 10 bases line up with TRBD2. CDR1 is MNHEY and CDR2 is SVGEGT in the germline V gene. The CDR3 extends over 17 amino acids. Unmatched junction bases numbered 7, after V lost 0 bases and J lost 4 bases. The CDR3 is CASSYSLAGVHSDTQYF. CDR3 DNA: TGTGCCAGCAGTTACTCGCTAGCGGGGGTCCACTCAGATACGCAGTATTTT.

Here the CDR3 DNA reads TGTGCCTGGAGTGTGGGCGCGGGGACTGGCCCCCAGTACTTC. Its protein product is CAWSVGAGTGPQYF. V usage is TRBV30 and J usage is TRBJ2-5; D is possibly TRBD2 (6 bases). The germline CDR1 and CDR2 sequences are GTSNPN and SVGIG (reference sequence). CDR3 length equals 14 residues. Trimming removed 0 bases at V and 9 bases at J, with 17 bases between.

The V gene is TRBV13, the J gene TRBJ1-3; possible D gene TRBD1, 5 bases. With 6 bases removed from V and 3 bases from J, the gap between germline ends came to 15 bases. This CDR3 has 15 residues. From germline, CDR1 is PRHDT and CDR2 FYEKMQ (reference sequence). The CDR3 reads CASSDRKRIGNTIYF. In nucleotides, the CDR3 is TGTGCCAGCAGTGACAGAAAAAGGATTGGAAACACCATATATTTT.